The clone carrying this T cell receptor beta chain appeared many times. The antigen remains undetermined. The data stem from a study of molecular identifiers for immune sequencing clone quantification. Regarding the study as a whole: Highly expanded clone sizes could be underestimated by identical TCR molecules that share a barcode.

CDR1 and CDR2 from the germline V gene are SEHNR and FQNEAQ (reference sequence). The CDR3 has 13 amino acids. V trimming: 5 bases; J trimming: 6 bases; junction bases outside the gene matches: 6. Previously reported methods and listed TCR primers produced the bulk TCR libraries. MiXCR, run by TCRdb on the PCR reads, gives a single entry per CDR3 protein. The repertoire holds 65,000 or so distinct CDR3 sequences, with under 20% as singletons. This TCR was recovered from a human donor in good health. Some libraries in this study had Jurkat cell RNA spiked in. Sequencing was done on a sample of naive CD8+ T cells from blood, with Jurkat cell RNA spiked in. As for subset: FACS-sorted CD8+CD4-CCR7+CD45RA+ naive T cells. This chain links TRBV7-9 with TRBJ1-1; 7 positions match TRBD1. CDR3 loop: CASSQTGKAEAFF. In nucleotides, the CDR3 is TGTGCCAGCAGCCAGACAGGGAAGGCTGAAGCTTTCTTT.